This T cell receptor beta chain is drawn from a study of blood T cell repertoires in COVID-19. Measured with immunoSEQ multiplex PCR; TCRdb has only the in-frame clones, and not every one. The sample lists some 180,000 clones, around four fifths occurring once. The sequence derives from an elderly woman with active or convalescent COVID-19. The sequenced material came from peripheral blood.

The CDR3 sequence is CASSEEGQLTDTQYF. CDR3 DNA sequence: TGTGCCAGCAGTGAAGAGGGACAGCTCACAGATACGCAGTATTTT. The rearrangement uses TRBV6-1 and TRBJ2-3; 7 nucleotides match TRBD1. This CDR3 is 15 amino acids long. The V segment lost 1 base and the J segment 2 bases; nucleotides outside the gene matches: 3. The V gene's germline CDR1 is MNHNS and CDR2 SASEGT.